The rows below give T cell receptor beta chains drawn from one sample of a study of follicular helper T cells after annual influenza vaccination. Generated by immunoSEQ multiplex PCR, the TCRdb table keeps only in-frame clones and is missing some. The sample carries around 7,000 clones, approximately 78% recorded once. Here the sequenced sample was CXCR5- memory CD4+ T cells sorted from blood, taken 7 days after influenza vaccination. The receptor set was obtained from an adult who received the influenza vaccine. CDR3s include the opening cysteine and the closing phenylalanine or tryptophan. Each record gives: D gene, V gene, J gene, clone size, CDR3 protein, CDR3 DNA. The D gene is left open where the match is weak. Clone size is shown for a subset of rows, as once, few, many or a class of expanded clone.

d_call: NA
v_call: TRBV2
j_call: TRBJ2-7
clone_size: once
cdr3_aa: CAGGQQGSLYEQYF
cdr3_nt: TGTGCCGGAGGACAACAGGGTTCCCTTTACGAGCAGTACTTC

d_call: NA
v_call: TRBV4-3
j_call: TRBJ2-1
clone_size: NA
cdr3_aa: CASSQDGTPSSYNEQFF
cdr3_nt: TGCGCCAGCAGCCAGGATGGGACTCCGAGCTCCTACAATGAGCAGTTCTTC

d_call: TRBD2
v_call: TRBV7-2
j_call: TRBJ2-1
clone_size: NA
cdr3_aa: CASSLGGTSGSNEQFF
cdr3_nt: TGTGCCAGCAGCTTAGGGGGGACTAGCGGGAGTAATGAGCAGTTCTTC

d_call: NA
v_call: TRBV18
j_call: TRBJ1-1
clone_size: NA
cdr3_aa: CASSPGMNTEAFF
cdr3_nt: TGTGCCAGCTCACCAGGGATGAACACTGAAGCTTTCTTT

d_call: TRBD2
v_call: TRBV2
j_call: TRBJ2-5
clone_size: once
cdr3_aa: CASGLAVQETQYF
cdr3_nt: TGTGCCAGCGGACTAGCGGTTCAAGAGACCCAGTACTTC

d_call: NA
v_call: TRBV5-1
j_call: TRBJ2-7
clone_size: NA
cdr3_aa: CASSLAPGVSVYEQYF
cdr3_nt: TGCGCCAGCAGCTTGGCCCCAGGGGTATCCGTATACGAGCAGTACTTC

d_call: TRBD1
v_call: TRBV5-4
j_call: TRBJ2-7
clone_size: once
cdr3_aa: CASSLEGTGYEQYF
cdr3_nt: TGTGCCAGCAGCTTGGAGGGGACAGGCTACGAGCAGTACTTC

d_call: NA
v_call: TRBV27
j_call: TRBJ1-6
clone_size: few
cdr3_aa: CASSSGGGGYNSPLHF
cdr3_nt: TGTGCCAGCAGTTCCGGTGGAGGAGGATATAATTCACCCCTCCACTTT

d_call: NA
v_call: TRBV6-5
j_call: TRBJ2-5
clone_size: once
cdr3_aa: CASSYGAGEQETQYF
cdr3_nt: TGTGCCAGCAGTTATGGGGCAGGGGAACAAGAGACCCAGTACTTC

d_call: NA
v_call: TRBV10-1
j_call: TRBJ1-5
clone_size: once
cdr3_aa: CASSEGRLQESWPQHF
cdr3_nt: TGCGCCAGCAGTGAAGGACGGTTACAGGAGAGTTGGCCCCAGCATTTT

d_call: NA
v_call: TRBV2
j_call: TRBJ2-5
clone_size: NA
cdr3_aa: CASRRDALYQETQYF
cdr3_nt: TGTGCCAGCAGGAGGGATGCCTTGTACCAAGAGACCCAGTACTTC

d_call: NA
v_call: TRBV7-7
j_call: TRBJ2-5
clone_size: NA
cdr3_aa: CASSFGEQETQYF
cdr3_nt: TGTGCTAGCAGCTTCGGGGAACAAGAGACCCAGTACTTC

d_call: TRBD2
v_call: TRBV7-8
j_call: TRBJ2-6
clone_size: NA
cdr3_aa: CASSLAALAGVFGANVLTF
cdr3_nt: TGTGCCAGCAGCTTAGCAGCCCTAGCGGGAGTCTTTGGGGCCAACGTCCTGACTTTC

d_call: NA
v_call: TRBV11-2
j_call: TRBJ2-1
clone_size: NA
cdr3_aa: CASSLVSSVINEQFF
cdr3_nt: TGTGCCAGCAGCTTAGTGTCTAGCGTTATCAATGAGCAGTTCTTC

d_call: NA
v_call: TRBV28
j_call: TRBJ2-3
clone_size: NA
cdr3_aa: CASSAYTQYF
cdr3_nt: TGTGCCAGCAGCGCTTATACGCAGTATTTT

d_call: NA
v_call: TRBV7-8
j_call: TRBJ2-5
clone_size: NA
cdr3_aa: CASTPGALWETQYF
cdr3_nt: TGTGCCAGCACCCCGGGGGCGCTATGGGAGACCCAGTACTTC

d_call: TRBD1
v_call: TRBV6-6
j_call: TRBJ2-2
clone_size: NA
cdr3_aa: CASSDTGAPTGELFF
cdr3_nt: TGTGCCAGCAGTGATACAGGGGCCCCCACCGGGGAGCTGTTTTTT

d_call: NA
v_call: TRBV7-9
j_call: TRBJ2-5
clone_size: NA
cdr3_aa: CASSQDLFQETQYF
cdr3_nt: TGTGCCAGCAGCCAAGACCTCTTCCAAGAGACCCAGTACTTC

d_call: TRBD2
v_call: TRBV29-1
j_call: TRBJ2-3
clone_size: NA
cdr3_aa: CSVTGTSGTDTQYF
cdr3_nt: TGCAGCGTTACCGGGACTAGCGGCACAGATACGCAGTATTTT

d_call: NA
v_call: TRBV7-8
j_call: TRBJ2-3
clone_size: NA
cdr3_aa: CASSSSGAPTDTQYF
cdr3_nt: TGTGCCAGCAGCTCATCGGGGGCACCCACAGATACGCAGTATTTT

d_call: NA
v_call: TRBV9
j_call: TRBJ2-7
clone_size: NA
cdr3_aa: CASSYRDDNEQYF
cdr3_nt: TGTGCCAGCAGCTACCGGGACGACAACGAGCAGTACTTC

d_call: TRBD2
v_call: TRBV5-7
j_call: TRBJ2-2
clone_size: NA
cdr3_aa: CASSLILAGGPGELFF
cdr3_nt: TGTGCCAGCAGCTTGATTCTAGCGGGGGGGCCCGGGGAGCTGTTTTTT

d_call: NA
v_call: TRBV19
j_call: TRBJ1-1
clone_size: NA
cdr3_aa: CASFQSMNTEAFF
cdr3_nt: TGTGCAAGCTTTCAGAGCATGAACACTGAAGCTTTCTTT

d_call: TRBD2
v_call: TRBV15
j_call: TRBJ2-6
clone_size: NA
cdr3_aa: CATSIPSGKSGANVLTF
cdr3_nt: TGTGCCACCAGCATCCCTAGCGGGAAGTCTGGGGCCAACGTCCTGACTTTC

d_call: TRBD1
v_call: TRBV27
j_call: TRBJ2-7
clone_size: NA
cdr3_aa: CASTSQTQDGTGVNYEQYF
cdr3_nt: TGTGCCAGCACCTCGCAAACTCAAGACGGGACAGGGGTAAACTACGAGCAGTACTTC

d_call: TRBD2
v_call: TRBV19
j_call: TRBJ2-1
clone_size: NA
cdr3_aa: CASGTSGNNEQFF
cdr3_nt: TGTGCCAGCGGGACTAGCGGAAACAATGAGCAGTTCTTC

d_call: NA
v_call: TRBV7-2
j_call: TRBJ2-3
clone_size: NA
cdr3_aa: CASSSLGTPEVRGTDTQYF
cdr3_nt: TGTGCCAGCAGCTCCCTCGGGACACCTGAGGTACGCGGCACAGATACGCAGTATTTT

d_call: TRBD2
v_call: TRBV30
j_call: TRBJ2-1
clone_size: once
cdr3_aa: CAWTKLAGSYNEQFF
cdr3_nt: TGTGCCTGGACGAAACTAGCGGGGTCCTACAATGAGCAGTTCTTC

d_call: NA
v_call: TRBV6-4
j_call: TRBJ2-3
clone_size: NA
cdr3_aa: CASSAGGGRGIDTQYF
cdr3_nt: TGTGCCAGCAGTGCCGGTGGGGGCCGTGGGATAGATACGCAGTATTTT

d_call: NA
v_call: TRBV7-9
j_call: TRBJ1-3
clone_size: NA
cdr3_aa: CASSPEVLAGNTIYF
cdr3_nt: TGTGCCAGCAGCCCGGAGGTGTTAGCTGGAAACACCATATATTTT

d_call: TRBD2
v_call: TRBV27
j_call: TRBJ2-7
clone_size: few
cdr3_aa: CASFPVGGPYEQYF
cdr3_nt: TGTGCCAGCTTCCCAGTGGGAGGGCCCTACGAGCAGTACTTC

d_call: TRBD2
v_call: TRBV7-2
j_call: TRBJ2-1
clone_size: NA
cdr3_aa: CASSLGGTSGGTEQFF
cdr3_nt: TGTGCCAGCAGCTTAGGCGGGACTAGCGGGGGCACTGAGCAGTTCTTC

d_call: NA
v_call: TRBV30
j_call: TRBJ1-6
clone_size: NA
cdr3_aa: CAWNPMGVDNSPLHF
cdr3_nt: TGTGCCTGGAACCCGATGGGGGTCGACAATTCACCCCTCCACTTT

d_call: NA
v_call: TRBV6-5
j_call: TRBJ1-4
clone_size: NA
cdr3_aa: CASVPPQGGQEKLFF
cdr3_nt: TGTGCCAGCGTGCCTCCACAGGGCGGACAGGAAAAACTGTTTTTT

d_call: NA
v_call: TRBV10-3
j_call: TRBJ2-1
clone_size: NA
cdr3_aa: CAISSLNEQFF
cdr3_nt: TGTGCCATCAGCTCCCTCAATGAGCAGTTCTTC

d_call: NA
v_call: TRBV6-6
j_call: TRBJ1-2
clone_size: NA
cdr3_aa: CASRRRASYGYTF
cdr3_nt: TGTGCCAGCAGGAGGAGGGCAAGCTATGGCTACACCTTC

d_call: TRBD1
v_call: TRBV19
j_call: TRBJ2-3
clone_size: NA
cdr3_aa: CAVGGQGPFTDTQYF
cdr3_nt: TGTGCCGTTGGAGGACAGGGTCCTTTCACAGATACGCAGTATTTT

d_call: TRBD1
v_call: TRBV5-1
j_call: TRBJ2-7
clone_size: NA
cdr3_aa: CASSATFRGRYEQYF
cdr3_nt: TGCGCCAGCAGCGCAACCTTCAGGGGGCGTTACGAGCAGTACTTC

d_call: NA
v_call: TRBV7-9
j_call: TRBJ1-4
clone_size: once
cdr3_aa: CASSPPAILGEKLFF
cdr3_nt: TGTGCCAGCAGCCCCCCGGCGATCCTTGGGGAAAAACTGTTTTTT

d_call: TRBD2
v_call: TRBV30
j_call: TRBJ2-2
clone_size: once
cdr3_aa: CAWILAGGPSGELFF
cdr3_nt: TGTGCCTGGATACTAGCGGGAGGGCCTTCCGGGGAGCTGTTTTTT

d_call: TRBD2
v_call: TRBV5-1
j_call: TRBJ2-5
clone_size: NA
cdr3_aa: CASSLDGTIQETQYF
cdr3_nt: TGCGCCAGCAGCTTGGATGGGACTATCCAAGAGACCCAGTACTTC